These 3 T cell receptor beta chains share one sample of origin, sequenced in a study of cytotoxic CD8 clonotypes in ibrutinib-treated CLL. TCRdb's table, derived via immunoSEQ multiplex PCR, lists solely in-frame clones and lacks some. Of about 330,000 clones listed, around 66% are singletons. The sequences come from PBMCs, collected after 36 months of ibrutinib treatment. These receptors all stem from a human donor with chronic lymphocytic leukemia.

The chain employs TRBV14 and TRBJ1-1; D is undetermined. The CDR3 consists of 14 residues. V gave up 4 bases and J gave up 3 bases, with 12 bases separating them. Per the germline V gene, CDR1 is SGHDN and CDR2 is FVKESK. The CDR3 loop reads CASSLATGYTEAFF. Here the CDR3 DNA reads TGTGCCAGCAGCCTCGCGACGGGGTACACTGAAGCTTTCTTT.

CDR3 amino acids: CASSLVGEPETQYF. In DNA form, the CDR3 reads TGTGCCAGCAGCTTAGTGGGGGAGCCGGAGACCCAGTACTTC. This sequence joins TRBV7-8 and TRBJ2-5; D tentatively fits TRBD1 or TRBD2 (5 bases each). The germline gives CDR1 SGHVS, CDR2 FQNEAQ. CDR3 size: 14 residues. V was trimmed by 1 base and J by 5 bases, leaving 11 bases between them.

V and J are TRBV6-6 and TRBJ1-2, with 7 bases lining up with TRBD1. CDR1 is MNHNY and CDR2 is SVGAGI in the germline V gene (reference sequence). The CDR3 is 16 residues long. V trimming: 0 bases; J trimming: 5 bases; junction bases outside the gene matches: 9. CDR3 bases: TGTGCCAGCAGTTACTCCGTAGGGGGCTCCCCGTATGGCTACACCTTC. Protein product: CASSYSVGGSPYGYTF.